This T cell receptor beta chain originates from a study of CD8 T cells in ankylosing spondylitis. The CDR3 consists of 13 residues. The V gene lost 8 bases and the J gene lost 1 base, with 8 bases spanning the gap. Germline CDR1 SNHLY, CDR2 FYNNEI. TCRdb re-called the 5' RACE reads with MiXCR, one entry per CDR3 protein. The data contain over 450,000 distinct CDR3 sequences, approximately 11% of them singletons. Study-wide results and limits: Within peripheral blood, clones linked to disease were CD8+ and relatively rare. Roughly 8 highly homologous variants made up a TCR beta motif, and this motif appeared characteristic of ankylosing spondylitis blood. Enrichment of disease-linked clones was reportedly significant in matched ankylosing spondylitis synovial fluid.

This clonotype was counted a few times. The antigen is not known. Source material: blood, either unsorted or a sorted T cell fraction (not recorded which). The sequence was obtained from a male donor with ankylosing spondylitis. This chain uses TRBV2 with TRBJ2-2; the D is unclear. CDR3 sequence: CASGRENTGELFF. The DNA of the CDR3 is TGTGCCAGCGGGCGAGAGAACACCGGGGAGCTGTTTTTT.